Sequencing of this T cell receptor beta chain was carried out in a study of blood T cell repertoires in COVID-19. As for the study in general: PBMCs, B-cell-depleted T cells, or T cells provided the cDNA or gDNA that made up the material.

Participant age was roughly 18 to 89 years, and participants resided in roughly 25 US areas. Participants in the exposed group had met a COVID-19 case in the 2 weeks before joining the study. Profiled with immunoSEQ multiplex PCR; TCRdb holds only in-frame clones, not every one. The sample has 120,000 to 150,000 clones, around 84% seen once. V was clipped by 5 bases and J by 7 bases; unmatched bases: 10. This CDR3 comprises 15 residues. Germline CDR1 is MNHEY and CDR2 is SVGAGI. This chain uses TRBV6-5 with TRBJ2-7; the match to TRBD2 covers 11 bases. This receptor was obtained from a woman aged 50 to 60 who had been exposed to COVID-19. Input material: PBMCs or T cells enriched from blood (not recorded which). Written as DNA, the CDR3 is TGTGCCAGCAGTCGAAATAGCGGGAGGGCGCAGGAGCAGTACTTC. Its translation is CASSRNSGRAQEQYF.